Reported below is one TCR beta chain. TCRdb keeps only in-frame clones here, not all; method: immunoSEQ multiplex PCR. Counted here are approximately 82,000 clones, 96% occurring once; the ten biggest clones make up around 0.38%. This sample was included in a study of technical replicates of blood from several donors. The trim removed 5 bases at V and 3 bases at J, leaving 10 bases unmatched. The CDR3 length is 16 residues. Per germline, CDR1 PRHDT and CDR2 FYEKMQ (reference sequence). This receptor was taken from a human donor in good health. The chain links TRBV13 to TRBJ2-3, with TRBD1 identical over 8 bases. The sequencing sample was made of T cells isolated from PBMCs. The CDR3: CASSLRQGRGTDTQYF. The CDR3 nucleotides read TGTGCCAGCAGCCTAAGACAGGGGAGAGGGACAGATACGCAGTATTTT.